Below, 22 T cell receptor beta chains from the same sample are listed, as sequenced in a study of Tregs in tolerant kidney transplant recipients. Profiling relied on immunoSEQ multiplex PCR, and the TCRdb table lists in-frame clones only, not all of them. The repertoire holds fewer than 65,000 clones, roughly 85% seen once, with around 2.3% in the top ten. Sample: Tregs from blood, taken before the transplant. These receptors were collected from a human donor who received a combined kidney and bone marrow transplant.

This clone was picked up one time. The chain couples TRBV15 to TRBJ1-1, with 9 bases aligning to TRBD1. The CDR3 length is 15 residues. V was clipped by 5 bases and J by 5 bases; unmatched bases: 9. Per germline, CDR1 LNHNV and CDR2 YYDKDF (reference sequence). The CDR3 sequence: CATSQLQGAHTEAFF. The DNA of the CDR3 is TGTGCCACCAGCCAACTACAGGGGGCGCATACTGAAGCTTTCTTT.

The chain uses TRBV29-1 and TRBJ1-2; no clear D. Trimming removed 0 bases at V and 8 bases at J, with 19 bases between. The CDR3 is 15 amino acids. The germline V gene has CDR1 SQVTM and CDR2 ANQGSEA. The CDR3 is CSVEDLVRTKRGYTF. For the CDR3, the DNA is TGCAGCGTTGAAGACTTGGTCAGGACGAAACGGGGCTACACCTTC.

The CDR3 region is CASSAGCNSPLHF. CDR3 DNA sequence: TGTGCCAGCAGCGCAGGGTGTAATTCACCCCTCCACTTT. The rearrangement joins TRBV6-6 to TRBJ1-6; D is perhaps TRBD1 (5 bases). The V end lost 6 bases, the J end lost 6 bases, and 9 bases lay between the germline ends. This CDR3 is 13 amino acids long. Germline V gene data show CDR1 as MNHNY and CDR2 as SVGAGI (reference sequence).

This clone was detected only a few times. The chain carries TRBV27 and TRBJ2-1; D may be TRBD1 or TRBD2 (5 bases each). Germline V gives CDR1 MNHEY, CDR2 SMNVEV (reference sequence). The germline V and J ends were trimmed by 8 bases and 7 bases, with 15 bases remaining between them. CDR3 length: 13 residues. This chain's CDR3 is CASRDQNINEQFF. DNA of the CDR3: TGTGCCAGCCGGGACCAAAATATTAATGAGCAGTTCTTC.

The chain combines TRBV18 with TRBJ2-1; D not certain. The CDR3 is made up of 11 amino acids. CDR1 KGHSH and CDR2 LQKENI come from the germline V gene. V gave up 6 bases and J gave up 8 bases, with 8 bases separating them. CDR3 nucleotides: TGTGCCAGCTCGAAGAAGGATGAGCAGTTCTTC. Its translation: CASSKKDEQFF.

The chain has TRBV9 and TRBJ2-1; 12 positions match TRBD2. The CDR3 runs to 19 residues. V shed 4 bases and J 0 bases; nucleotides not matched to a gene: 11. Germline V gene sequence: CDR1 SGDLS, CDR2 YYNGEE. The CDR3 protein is CASSSRLAGAQSSYNEQFF. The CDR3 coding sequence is TGTGCCAGCAGCTCCAGACTAGCGGGAGCTCAGAGCTCCTACAATGAGCAGTTCTTC.

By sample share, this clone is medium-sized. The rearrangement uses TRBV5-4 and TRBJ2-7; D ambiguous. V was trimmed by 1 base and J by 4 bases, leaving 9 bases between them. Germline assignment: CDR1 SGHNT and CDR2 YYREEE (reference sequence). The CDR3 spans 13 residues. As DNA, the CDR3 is TGTGCCAGCAGCTTGAGTCAGCGTTACGAGCAGTACTTC. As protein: CASSLSQRYEQYF.

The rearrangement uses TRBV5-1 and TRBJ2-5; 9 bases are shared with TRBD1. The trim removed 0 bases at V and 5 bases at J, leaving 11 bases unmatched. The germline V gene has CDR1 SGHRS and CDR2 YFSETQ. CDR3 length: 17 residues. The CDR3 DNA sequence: TGCGCCAGCAGCTTGGGCCGGACAGGGGCACTGGGGGAGACCCAGTACTTC. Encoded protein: CASSLGRTGALGETQYF.

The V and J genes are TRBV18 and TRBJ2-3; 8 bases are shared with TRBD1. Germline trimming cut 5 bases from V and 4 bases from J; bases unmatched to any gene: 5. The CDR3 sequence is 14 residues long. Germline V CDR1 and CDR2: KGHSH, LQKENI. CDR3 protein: CASSADRVADTQYF. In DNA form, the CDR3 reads TGTGCCAGCTCAGCGGACAGGGTGGCAGATACGCAGTATTTT.

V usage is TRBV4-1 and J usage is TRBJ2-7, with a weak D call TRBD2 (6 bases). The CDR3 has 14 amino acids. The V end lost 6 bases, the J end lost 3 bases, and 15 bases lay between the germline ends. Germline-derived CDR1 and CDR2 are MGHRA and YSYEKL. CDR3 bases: TGCGCCAGCAGTCCGAGGGCGGGGAACTACGAGCAGTACTTC. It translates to CASSPRAGNYEQYF.

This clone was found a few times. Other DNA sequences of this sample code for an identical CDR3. DNA for the CDR3: TGCGCCAGCAGCTTGGATGGCAGATACAATGAGCAGTTCTTC. Amino acids: CASSLDGRYNEQFF. This chain joins TRBV5-1 and TRBJ2-1, with unresolved D. Germline CDR1 reads SGHRS; CDR2 reads YFSETQ. Trimming left V 0 bases short and J 4 bases short, with 8 bases between. The CDR3 covers 14 residues.

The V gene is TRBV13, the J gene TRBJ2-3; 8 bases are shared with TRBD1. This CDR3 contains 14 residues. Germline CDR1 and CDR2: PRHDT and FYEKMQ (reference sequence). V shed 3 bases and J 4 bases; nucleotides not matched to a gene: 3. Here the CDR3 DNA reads TGTGCCAGCAGCTTCAGGGGGCGGGCAGATACGCAGTATTTT. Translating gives CASSFRGRADTQYF.

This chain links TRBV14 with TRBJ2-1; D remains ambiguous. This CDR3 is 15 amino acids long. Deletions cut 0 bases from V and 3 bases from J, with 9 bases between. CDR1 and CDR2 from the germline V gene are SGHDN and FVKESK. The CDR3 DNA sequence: TGTGCCAGCAGCCAAGAGACACCCTTCTACAATGAGCAGTTCTTC. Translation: CASSQETPFYNEQFF.

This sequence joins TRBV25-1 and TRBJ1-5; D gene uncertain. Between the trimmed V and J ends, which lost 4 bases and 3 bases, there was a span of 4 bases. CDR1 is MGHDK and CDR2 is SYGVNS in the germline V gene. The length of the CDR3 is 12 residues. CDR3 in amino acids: CASSAPNQPQHF. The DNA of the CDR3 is TGTGCCAGCAGTGCACCCAATCAGCCCCAGCATTTT.

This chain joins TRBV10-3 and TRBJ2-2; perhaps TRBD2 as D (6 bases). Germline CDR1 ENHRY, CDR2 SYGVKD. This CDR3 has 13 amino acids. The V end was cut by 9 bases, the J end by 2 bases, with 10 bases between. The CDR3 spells CAMRDTNTGELFF. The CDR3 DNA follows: TGTGCCATGCGGGATACTAACACCGGGGAGCTGTTTTTT.

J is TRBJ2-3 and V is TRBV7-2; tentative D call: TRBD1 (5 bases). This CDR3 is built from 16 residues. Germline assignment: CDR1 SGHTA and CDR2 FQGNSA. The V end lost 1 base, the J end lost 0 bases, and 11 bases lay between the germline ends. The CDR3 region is CASSLGTPTSTDTQYF. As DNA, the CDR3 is TGTGCCAGCAGCTTAGGGACACCAACTAGCACAGATACGCAGTATTTT.

CDR3 sequence: CASSSQGAQYF. The CDR3 region has the DNA TGCGCCAGCAGCTCACAGGGGGCCCAGTACTTC. This chain connects TRBV5-1 to TRBJ2-5; 8 bases map to TRBD1. Germline-derived CDR1 and CDR2 are SGHRS and YFSETQ. V lost 3 bases and J lost 9; bases outside the gene matches: 1. The CDR3 extends over 11 amino acids.

CDR3 coding DNA: TGTGCCAGTAGCCCCCTCACTAGCGGGGGCTCCTACGAGCAGTACTTC. Its translation is CASSPLTSGGSYEQYF. The chain combines TRBV19 with TRBJ2-7; 11 nucleotides match TRBD2. V lost 6 bases and J lost 0; bases outside the gene matches: 7. The CDR3 contains 16 residues. CDR1 and CDR2 from the germline V gene are LNHDA and SQIVND (reference sequence).

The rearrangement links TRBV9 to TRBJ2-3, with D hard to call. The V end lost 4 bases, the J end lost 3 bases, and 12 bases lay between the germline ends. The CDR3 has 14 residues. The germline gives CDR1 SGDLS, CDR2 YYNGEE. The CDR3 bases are TGTGCCAGCAGCCCCCGGATGGGGACAGATACGCAGTATTTT. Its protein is CASSPRMGTDTQYF.

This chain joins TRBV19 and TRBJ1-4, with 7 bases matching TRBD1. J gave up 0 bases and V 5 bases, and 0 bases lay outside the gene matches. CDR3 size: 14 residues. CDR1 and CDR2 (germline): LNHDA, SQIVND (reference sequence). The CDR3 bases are TGTGCCAGTAGTGGGACAGCAACTAATGAAAAACTGTTTTTT. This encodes CASSGTATNEKLFF. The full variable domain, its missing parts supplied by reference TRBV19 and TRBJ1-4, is DGGITQSPKYLFRKEGQNVTLSCEQNLNHDAMYWYRQDPGQGLRLIYYSQIVNDFQKGDIAEGYSVSREKKESFPLTVTSAQKNPTAFYLCASSGTATNEKLFFGSGTQLSVL.

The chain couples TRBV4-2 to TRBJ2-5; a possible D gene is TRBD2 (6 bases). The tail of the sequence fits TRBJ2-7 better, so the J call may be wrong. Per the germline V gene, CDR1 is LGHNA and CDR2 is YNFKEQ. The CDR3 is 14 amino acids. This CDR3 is CASSQSGDPYEQYF. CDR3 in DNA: TGTGCCAGCAGCCAATCGGGAGACCCCTACGAGCAGTACTTC.

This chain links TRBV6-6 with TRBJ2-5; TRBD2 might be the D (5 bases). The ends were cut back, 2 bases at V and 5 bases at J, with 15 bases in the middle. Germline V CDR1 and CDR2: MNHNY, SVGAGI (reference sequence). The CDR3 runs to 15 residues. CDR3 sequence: CASSYPPGTGETQYF. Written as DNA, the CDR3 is TGTGCCAGCAGTTACCCCCCGGGAACCGGGGAGACCCAGTACTTC.